These T cell receptor beta chains were read from a single sample in a study of T-cell reconstitution after alpha-beta-depleted transplantation in children. MiXCR was run by TCRdb on the PCR reads, yielding one entry per CDR3 protein. The repertoire holds about 210,000 distinct CDR3 sequences, more than 15% seen once, with 40% to 50% in the top ten. The sequencing used PBMCs, mostly from graft donor cells, collected 360 days after TCRalphabeta/CD19-depleted stem cell transplant. The receptors originated from a male patient aged 2-15 years who had a stem cell transplant for acute lymphoblastic leukemia, so the T cells may come from the graft donor. The CDR3 runs from the conserved cysteine through the conserved F or W. The order of the fields is clone size, D gene, V gene, J gene, CDR3 protein, CDR3 DNA. A D gene is named only where the DNA matches it firmly. Size tells how often a clone was seen (once, few, many) or the class of an expanded clone, and some rows leave it out.

.	TRBD1	TRBV7-2	TRBJ2-3	CASSLAAQGAGDTQYF	TGTGCCAGCAGCTTAGCGGCGCAGGGGGCAGGAGATACGCAGTATTTT
few	TRBD2	TRBV6-2/TRBV6-3	TRBJ2-1	CASSLSPWRGDEQFF	TGTGCCAGCAGCTTATCCCCATGGCGGGGGGATGAGCAGTTCTTC
few	TRBD2	TRBV5-1	TRBJ2-3	CASSSSGRETDTQYF	TGCGCCAGCAGCTCTAGCGGGAGAGAAACAGATACGCAGTATTTT
.	TRBD1	TRBV7-2	TRBJ2-1	CASNHGTGAGEQFF	TGTGCCAGCAACCATGGGACAGGGGCCGGTGAGCAGTTCTTC
few	TRBD2	TRBV7-9	TRBJ2-3	CASSSRLAGVSTDTQYF	TGTGCCAGCAGCTCCCGACTAGCGGGGGTTAGCACAGATACGCAGTATTTT
few	.	TRBV20-1	TRBJ2-7	CSPKQGGEEQYF	TGCAGTCCTAAGCAGGGGGGAGAAGAGCAGTACTTC
few	.	TRBV6-2/TRBV6-3	TRBJ2-7	CASTSDRAEQYF	TGTGCCAGCACCTCGGACCGGGCCGAGCAGTACTTC
few	.	TRBV24-1	TRBJ2-5	CATSDATPGRHQETQYF	TGTGCCACCAGTGATGCGACCCCGGGACGGCACCAAGAGACCCAGTACTTC
many	TRBD1	TRBV5-1	TRBJ2-1	CASGGQGENNEQFF	TGCGCCAGCGGGGGACAGGGTGAAAACAATGAGCAGTTCTTC
.	TRBD2	TRBV27	TRBJ2-5	CASSFFSSGGQETQYF	TGTGCCAGCAGTTTCTTTTCTAGCGGGGGGCAAGAGACCCAGTACTTC
many	.	TRBV3-1	TRBJ2-1	CASSQADGFSYNEQFF	TGTGCCAGCAGCCAAGCAGACGGGTTTTCCTACAATGAGCAGTTCTTC
few	.	TRBV12-3/TRBV12-4	TRBJ1-1	CASNPQDLAGTEAFF	TGTGCCAGCAACCCTCAAGACCTAGCGGGCACTGAAGCTTTCTTT
.	TRBD1	TRBV7-2	TRBJ2-5	CASSSAGQGRETQYF	TGTGCCAGCAGCTCAGCGGGACAGGGTAGGGAGACCCAGTACTTC
few	.	TRBV12-3/TRBV12-4	TRBJ2-3	CASSFSGTDTQYF	TGTGCCAGCAGTTTTTCTGGCACAGATACGCAGTATTTT
few	TRBD1	TRBV29-1	TRBJ2-1	CSGKDRVGSYNEQFF	TGCAGCGGAAAAGACAGGGTAGGCTCCTACAATGAGCAGTTCTTC
many	.	TRBV2	TRBJ2-2	CASSEVRGGVGELFF	TGTGCCAGCAGTGAGGTCAGGGGGGGAGTCGGGGAGCTGTTTTTT
.	TRBD1	TRBV4-2	TRBJ2-1	CASSRGTEDEQFF	TGTGCCAGCAGCCGGGGGACAGAGGATGAGCAGTTCTTC
few	.	TRBV20-1	TRBJ2-7	CSASSRLSLGEQYF	TGCAGTGCTAGTAGTCGACTATCCCTTGGCGAGCAGTACTTC
many	.	TRBV11-3	TRBJ2-1	CASSSELGDYNEQFF	TGTGCCAGCAGCTCCGAACTAGGGGACTACAATGAGCAGTTCTTC
.	.	TRBV15	TRBJ2-3	CATSREKIGVATDTQYF	TGTGCCACCAGCAGAGAAAAGATAGGGGTTGCGACAGATACGCAGTATTTT
.	.	TRBV6-4	TRBJ2-2	CASSEDYTGELFF	TGTGCCAGCAGTGAGGATTACACCGGGGAGCTGTTTTTT
few	.	TRBV6-2/TRBV6-3	TRBJ2-1	CASSFTAYYNEQFF	TGTGCCAGCAGTTTCACAGCGTACTACAATGAGCAGTTCTTC
.	TRBD2	TRBV27	TRBJ2-5	CASSSIAGVGETQYF	TGTGCCAGCAGTTCTATAGCGGGAGTAGGTGAGACCCAGTACTTC
few	TRBD1	TRBV10-3	TRBJ2-5	CAISRGQTQETQYF	TGTGCCATCAGCCGGGGACAGACACAAGAGACCCAGTACTTC
.	.	TRBV5-1	TRBJ2-3	CASSLGNFPDTQYF	TGCGCCAGCAGCTTGGGGAATTTCCCAGATACGCAGTATTTT
.	TRBD2	TRBV20-1	TRBJ2-5	CSASGGTSLIGETQYF	TGCAGTGCTAGTGGCGGGACTAGCCTCATAGGGGAGACCCAGTACTTC
many	.	TRBV7-2	TRBJ2-7	CASSVSYEQYF	TGTGCCAGCAGCGTATCCTACGAGCAGTACTTC
.	.	TRBV2	TRBJ1-1	CASQGQLNTEAFF	TGTGCCAGCCAAGGACAGTTGAACACTGAAGCTTTCTTT
.	.	TRBV12-3/TRBV12-4	TRBJ1-1	CASSLSQMNTEAFF	TGTGCCAGCAGTTTATCCCAGATGAACACTGAAGCTTTCTTT
.	.	TRBV20-1	TRBJ2-5	CSASSMETQYF	TGCAGTGCTAGTTCAATGGAGACCCAGTACTTC
.	TRBD2	TRBV6-1	TRBJ2-5	CATESGDTSGGETQYF	TGTGCCACCGAGTCTGGGGATACTAGCGGGGGAGAGACCCAGTACTTC
few	.	TRBV5-6	TRBJ1-5	CASSLGPTSAQPQHF	TGTGCCAGCAGCTTGGGTCCCACTTCGGCCCAGCCCCAGCATTTT
few	.	TRBV5-6	TRBJ2-7	CASSFRARLSYEQYF	TGTGCCAGCAGCTTCCGGGCCCGGTTATCCTACGAGCAGTACTTC
few	.	TRBV12-3/TRBV12-4	TRBJ1-6	CASSLGVRSPLHF	TGTGCCAGCAGTTTAGGGGTGCGGTCACCCCTCCACTTT
.	.	TRBV12-3/TRBV12-4	TRBJ1-1	CASKSFGRGAEAFF	TGTGCCAGCAAGAGCTTCGGGAGAGGGGCTGAAGCTTTCTTT
.	TRBD2	TRBV20-1	TRBJ2-1	CSASLLGLAGNEQFF	TGCAGTGCTAGTTTACTCGGACTAGCGGGCAATGAGCAGTTCTTC
.	.	TRBV12-3/TRBV12-4	TRBJ2-7	CASTLTSLSYEQYF	TGTGCCAGCACCCTGACTAGTTTATCCTACGAGCAGTACTTC
.	.	TRBV6-1	TRBJ2-3	CASRRGRKDTQYF	TGTGCCAGCCGTCGGGGGCGCAAGGATACGCAGTATTTT
few	TRBD1	TRBV5-1	TRBJ1-2	CASSLQGALSYGYTF	TGCGCCAGCAGCTTGCAGGGGGCGCTTTCCTATGGCTACACCTTC
.	TRBD2	TRBV7-8	TRBJ2-7	CASSSHPETSGTSYEQYF	TGTGCCAGCAGCTCCCACCCTGAGACTAGCGGGACCTCCTACGAGCAGTACTTC
.	.	TRBV6-2/TRBV6-3	TRBJ2-1	CASSYTGSSYNEQFF	TGTGCCAGCAGTTACACAGGGAGCTCCTACAATGAGCAGTTCTTC
many	.	TRBV9	TRBJ2-1	CASSVGAYNEQFF	TGTGCCAGCAGCGTAGGGGCCTACAATGAGCAGTTCTTC
few	.	TRBV5-1	TRBJ2-3	CASSWRAVTDTQYF	TGCGCCAGCAGCTGGCGGGCTGTCACAGATACGCAGTATTTT